This TCR beta chain is drawn from a study of T-cell reconstitution after alpha-beta-depleted transplantation in children. The table lists this clonotype with many counts. Its target is not known. A library of TCRbeta sequences, prepared with unique molecular identifiers, was generated. Via MiXCR, TCRdb re-called the PCR reads, giving one row per CDR3 protein. The sample lists roughly 52,000 distinct CDR3 sequences, around 5.9% seen once, with 30% in the top ten. Trimming took off 0 bases at V and 0 bases at J, with 13 bases between the two ends. The CDR3 spans 16 residues. Germline CDR1 is SGHRS and CDR2 is YFSETQ. Study-wide findings and caveats: The main origin of T-cell counts and diversity one year after transplant was newly produced T cells.

The chain is built from TRBV5-1 and TRBJ2-7; D not certain. This sequence was found in a female patient between 2 and 15 years old who had a stem cell transplant for aplastic anemia, so the T cells may come from the graft donor. The sample consisted of PBMCs, mostly from graft donor cells, taken 60 days after TCRalphabeta/CD19-depleted stem cell transplant. The CDR3 DNA follows: TGCGCCAGCAGCTTGGCTTCGACTGGTATCTCCTACGAGCAGTACTTC. Translated, it gives CASSLASTGISYEQYF.